This section outlines one T cell receptor (beta chain) sequence together with its context. Its target is not known. The protocol was immunoSEQ multiplex PCR, while the TCRdb copy is restricted to in-frame clones and leaves out a portion. The sample comprises about 63,000 clones, around 87% of which are singletons, and under 14% rests with the top ten. The data were obtained in a study of OX40 agonist ivuxolimab in advanced cancers. Study at large: Ivuxolimab is a fully human IgG2 antibody that activates OX40 (CD134). General observations from the study: Nonresponders included some who also had low normalized T-cell clonal expansion. Expanded clones were, on average, more numerous in CD8+ T cells than in CD4+.

The V gene end was trimmed by 0 bases and the J gene end by 0 bases; junction bases not matched to a gene: 2. This CDR3 contains 16 residues. Looked up from germline, CDR1 is MNHEY and CDR2 is SVGAGI. Sequenced material: CD4+ or CD8+ T cells sorted from blood, taken in a trial of the OX40 agonist ivuxolimab. This chain uses TRBV6-5 with TRBJ1-3, with 7 bases aligning to TRBD1. The sequence was obtained from an adult with an advanced solid tumor such as melanoma, head and neck, liver or kidney cancer. As DNA, the CDR3 is TGTGCCAGCAGTTACTCACAGGGGTCCTCTGGAAACACCATATATTTT. Its translation is CASSYSQGSSGNTIYF.